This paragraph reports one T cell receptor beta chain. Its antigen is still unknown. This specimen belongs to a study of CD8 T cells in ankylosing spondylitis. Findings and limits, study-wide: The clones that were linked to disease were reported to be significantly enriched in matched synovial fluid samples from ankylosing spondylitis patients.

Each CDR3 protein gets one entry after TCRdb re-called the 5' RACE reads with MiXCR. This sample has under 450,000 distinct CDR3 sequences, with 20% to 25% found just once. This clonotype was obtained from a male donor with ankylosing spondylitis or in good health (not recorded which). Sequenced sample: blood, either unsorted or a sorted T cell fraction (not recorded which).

The CDR3 DNA sequence: TGTGCCAGCAGTTTAAGGGACAGGAGAGAAGAGACCCAGTACTTC. Translated, it gives CASSLRDRREETQYF. V gene TRBV12-3 or TRBV12-4 combines with J gene TRBJ2-5; 8 nucleotides agree with TRBD1. The CDR3 runs to 15 residues. After removal of 2 bases from V and 3 bases from J, the junction contained 5 bases not matched to a gene.